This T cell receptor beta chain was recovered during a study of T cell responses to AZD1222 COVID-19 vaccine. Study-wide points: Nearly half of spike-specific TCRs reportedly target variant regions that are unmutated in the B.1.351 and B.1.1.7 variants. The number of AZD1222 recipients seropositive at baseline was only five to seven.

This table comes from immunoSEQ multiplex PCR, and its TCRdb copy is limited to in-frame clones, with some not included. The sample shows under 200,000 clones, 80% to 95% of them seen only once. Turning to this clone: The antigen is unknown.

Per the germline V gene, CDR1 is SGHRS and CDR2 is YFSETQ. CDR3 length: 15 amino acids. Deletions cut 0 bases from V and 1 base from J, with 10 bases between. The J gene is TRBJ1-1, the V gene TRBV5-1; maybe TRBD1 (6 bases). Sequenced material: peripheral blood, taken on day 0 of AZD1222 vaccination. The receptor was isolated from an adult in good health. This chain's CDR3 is CASSLEDSANTEAFF. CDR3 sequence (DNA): TGCGCCAGCAGCTTGGAGGACAGCGCGAACACTGAAGCTTTCTTT.